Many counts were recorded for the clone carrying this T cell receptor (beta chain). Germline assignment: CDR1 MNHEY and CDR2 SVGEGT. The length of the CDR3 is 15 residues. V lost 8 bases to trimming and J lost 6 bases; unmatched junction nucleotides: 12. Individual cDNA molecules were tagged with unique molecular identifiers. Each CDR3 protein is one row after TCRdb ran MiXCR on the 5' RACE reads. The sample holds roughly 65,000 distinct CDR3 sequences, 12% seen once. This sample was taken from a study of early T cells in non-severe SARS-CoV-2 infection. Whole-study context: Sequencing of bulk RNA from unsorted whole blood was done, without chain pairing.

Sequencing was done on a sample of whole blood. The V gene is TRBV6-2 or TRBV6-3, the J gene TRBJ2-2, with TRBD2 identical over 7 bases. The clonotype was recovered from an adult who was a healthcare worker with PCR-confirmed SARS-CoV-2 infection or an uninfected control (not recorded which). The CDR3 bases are TGTGCCAGCCAAGCGGGATCGGAGTTGGCCGGGGAGCTGTTTTTT. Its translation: CASQAGSELAGELFF.